The next 9 T cell receptor beta chains were all read from a single sample in a study of blood T cell repertoires in COVID-19 (dated by TCRdb to about 2020). Libraries were constructed by the immunoSEQ multiplex PCR assay. TCRdb holds this immuneACCESS table with in-frame rearrangements only. Some clones are missing; in checked studies, unresolved V genes explain under half, and the rest has no known cause. For this sample there are 250,000 to 300,000 clones; 80% to 85% appear just once. The ten top clones hold 4% to 4.5% of the sample. The sample comprised peripheral blood. These receptors were obtained from a man aged 60 to 75 with acute or convalescent COVID-19.

CDR3 amino acids: CASSYTQGAAYGYTF. CDR3 sequence (DNA): TGTGCCAGCAGTTACACACAGGGGGCTGCCTATGGCTACACCTTC. This chain uses TRBV6-5 with TRBJ1-2, with 9 nucleotides matching TRBD1. J gave up 4 bases and V 2 bases, and 5 bases lay outside the gene matches. Germline V gene sequence: CDR1 MNHEY, CDR2 SVGAGI. This CDR3 contains 15 residues.

The J gene is TRBJ2-1, the V gene TRBV7-3; D is undetermined. The germline V gene has CDR1 SGHTA and CDR2 FQGTGA. Between the trimmed V and J ends, which lost 7 bases and 7 bases, there was a span of 14 bases. The CDR3 totals 13 residues. CDR3: CASTDKISNEQFF. The CDR3 DNA follows: TGTGCCAGCACCGATAAGATTAGTAATGAGCAGTTCTTC.

The CDR3 DNA is TGTGCCAGCTCTCAGGGACAGGAGGGGGCAAACTATGGCTACACCTTC. It codes for CASSQGQEGANYGYTF. This rearrangement joins TRBV18 to TRBJ1-2; 8 bases are a match to TRBD1. The ends lost 6 bases at V and 2 bases at J; junction bases unmatched: 11. CDR1 KGHSH and CDR2 LQKENI come from the germline V gene. The CDR3 consists of 16 residues.

This clone was seen more than once but under ten times. The J gene is TRBJ1-4, the V gene TRBV15, with D uncertain. Trimming removed 6 bases from V and 1 base from J, with 9 bases in between. This CDR3 has 14 residues. Germline V gene sequence: CDR1 LNHNV, CDR2 YYDKDF (reference sequence). CDR3 sequence: CATSSSGTNEKLFF. The CDR3 coding sequence is TGTGCCACCAGTTCTTCAGGAACTAATGAAAAACTGTTTTTT.

This clone has a handful of counts. The CDR3 sequence is CASSLVPPGQDNEKLFF. In nucleotides, the CDR3 is TGCGCCAGCAGCTTGGTCCCTCCCGGACAGGACAATGAAAAACTGTTTTTT. The rearrangement links TRBV5-1 to TRBJ1-4, with TRBD1 matching over 7 bases. The CDR3 totals 17 residues. Germline loops: CDR1 SGHRS, CDR2 YFSETQ. V was pared by 0 bases and J by 5 bases, with 10 bases of the junction left unmatched.

The V gene is TRBV10-3, the J gene TRBJ1-1; D call uncertain. The CDR3 spans 13 residues. V was shortened by 3 bases and J by 1 base, with 6 bases between the two germline ends. Germline V gene sequence: CDR1 ENHRY, CDR2 SYGVKD. The CDR3: CAISENGNTEAFF. The CDR3 bases are TGTGCCATCAGTGAAAACGGGAACACTGAAGCTTTCTTT.

The chain combines TRBV4-3 with TRBJ1-5, with a possible D match to TRBD1 (5 bases). The CDR3 is made up of 15 amino acids. Germline V lookup: CDR1 LGHNA, CDR2 YSLEER. The ends were cut back, 0 bases at V and 2 bases at J, with 8 bases in the middle. The CDR3 is CASSQERDRNQPQHF. CDR3 sequence (DNA): TGCGCCAGCAGCCAAGAGCGGGACCGCAATCAGCCCCAGCATTTT.

As DNA, the CDR3 is TGTGCCAGCAGCTCAACAGGGGGCAACGGGGAGCTGTTTTTT. This codes for CASSSTGGNGELFF. The V gene is TRBV7-3, the J gene TRBJ2-2; 9 bases map to TRBD1. The germline CDR1 and CDR2 sequences are SGHTA and FQGTGA. The CDR3 loop spans 14 amino acids. The V and J ends lost 4 bases and 7 bases, in that order; junction bases with no gene match: 4.

V usage is TRBV30 and J usage is TRBJ1-5; 8 nucleotides match TRBD1. The length of the CDR3 is 19 residues. Germline assignment: CDR1 GTSNPN and CDR2 SVGIG (reference sequence). V dropped 1 base and J dropped 2; count of bases not matched to a gene: 16. CDR3 in DNA: TGTGCCTGGAGTGGAGGCAGGGGGCGTTTTAAAGGCGGCAATCAGCCCCAGCATTTT. Translated: CAWSGGRGRFKGGNQPQHF.